Below, one T cell receptor beta chain is given with its context. This sample is part of a study of technical replicates of blood from several donors. Some clones are missing from TCRdb's copy, which holds only in-frame ones; the method was immunoSEQ multiplex PCR. The sample has fewer than 80,000 clones; around 92% are singletons. The sequence derives from a human donor in good health. Some clones in this sample may be carry-over from other donors' samples. The specimen was PBMCs.

The CDR3 reads CASSQTPDRGHGYGYTF. CDR3 bases: TGCGCCAGCAGTCAAACACCCGACAGGGGGCACGGCTATGGCTACACCTTC. The rearrangement links TRBV23-1 to TRBJ1-2; 10 bases agree with TRBD1. TRBV23-1 is recorded as an ORF, its role being uncertain. J gave up 4 bases and V 2 bases, and 10 bases lay outside the gene matches. This CDR3 spans 17 amino acids.